A selection of T cell receptor beta chains follows, all from one sample in a study of neurological immune-mediated disorders. TCRdb reprocessed the 5' RACE reads via MiXCR and lists one record per CDR3 protein. Altogether 120,000 or so distinct CDR3 sequences are present, 3.2% being singletons, with the ten largest covering 1% to 1.5%. The sequencing sample was made of PBMCs. The receptors here all came from a woman in her twenties or thirties with multiple sclerosis. The CDR3 runs from the conserved cysteine through the conserved F or W. Fields, in order: J gene, D gene, CDR3 length, clone size, V gene, CDR3 protein, CDR3 DNA. The D gene is left open where the match is weak. Some rows mark clone size as missing; the rest say once, few, many or name a class of expanded clone.

TRBJ1-2 - 15 many TRBV3-1 CASSQDLAENYGYTF TGTGCCAGCAGCCAAGATTTGGCAGAGAACTATGGCTACACCTTC
TRBJ1-1 - 15 few TRBV4-3 CASSQDSGVGAEAFF TGCGCCAGCAGCCAAGATTCCGGGGTGGGCGCTGAAGCTTTCTTT
TRBJ2-2 TRBD1 14 many TRBV9 CASSARTGPGELFF TGTGCCAGCAGCGCCAGGACAGGGCCCGGGGAGCTGTTTTTT
TRBJ1-2 - 12 many TRBV5-1 CASGSIYYGYTF TGCGCCAGCGGTAGTATATACTATGGCTACACCTTC
TRBJ1-2 TRBD1 14 many TRBV20-1 CSARDRGQARGYTF TGCAGTGCTCGAGACAGGGGGCAGGCGCGTGGCTACACCTTC
TRBJ2-4 TRBD2 16 many TRBV20-1 CSARDLLGGEWNIQYF TGCAGTGCTAGAGATCTGTTGGGGGGGGAGTGGAACATTCAGTACTTC
TRBJ1-2 - 15 - TRBV18 CASSPRVLSNYGYTF TGTGCCAGCTCACCCAGGGTCTTGTCGAACTATGGCTACACCTTC
TRBJ1-2 - 14 many TRBV7-9 CASSLGRGEDGYTF TGTGCCAGCAGCTTAGGCAGGGGTGAGGACGGCTACACCTTC
TRBJ2-7 TRBD1 15 many TRBV7-9 CASSDGQGNPYEQYF TGTGCCAGCAGTGATGGACAGGGTAACCCCTACGAGCAGTACTTC
TRBJ2-1 TRBD2 16 many TRBV20-1 CSASSLPTSSFDEQFF TGCAGTGCTAGTTCGCTTCCGACTAGCAGTTTCGATGAGCAGTTCTTC
TRBJ1-2 - 16 many TRBV7-6 CASSPGIWVRSYGYTF TGTGCCAGCAGCCCCGGCATTTGGGTCAGGAGCTATGGCTACACCTTC
TRBJ2-1 TRBD2 14 many TRBV6-2/TRBV6-3 CASLRESSYNEQFF TGTGCCAGCCTGCGGGAGAGCTCCTACAATGAGCAGTTCTTC
TRBJ2-6 - 15 many TRBV3-1 CASSPDSSGANVLTF TGTGCCAGCAGCCCCGACAGCTCTGGGGCCAACGTCCTGACTTTC
TRBJ2-5 TRBD2 14 many TRBV20-1 CSATSGDPKETQYF TGCAGTGCTACTAGCGGGGATCCGAAGGAGACCCAGTACTTC
TRBJ1-4 TRBD1 15 many TRBV7-2 CASSLFRGRNEKLFF TGTGCCAGCAGCCTCTTCAGGGGGCGGAATGAAAAACTGTTTTTT
TRBJ2-3 - 14 many TRBV25-1 CASSAQEQSDTQYF TGTGCCAGCAGTGCCCAGGAGCAGTCAGATACGCAGTATTTT
TRBJ2-7 TRBD1 17 - TRBV5-4 CASSLRVTGTGLKAQYF TGTGCCAGCAGCTTGAGGGTTACCGGGACAGGGCTAAAAGCGCAGTACTTC
TRBJ2-1 - 16 many TRBV20-1 CSARGFSHTQNNEQFF TGCAGTGCTAGAGGGTTCAGCCATACCCAGAACAATGAGCAGTTCTTC
TRBJ2-7 - 17 many TRBV12-3/TRBV12-4 CASSFSGRTPRSYEQYF TGTGCCAGCAGTTTCTCTGGGCGGACTCCTAGATCCTACGAGCAGTACTTC
TRBJ2-5 - 12 many TRBV12-3/TRBV12-4 CASSPRGETQYF TGTGCCAGCAGTCCCAGGGGAGAGACCCAGTACTTC
TRBJ1-1 - 12 - TRBV29-1 CSARGGDTEAFF TGCAGCGCACGAGGGGGGGACACTGAAGCTTTCTTT